The following is a T cell receptor (beta chain) sequence with its context. Other DNA sequences from this sample encode an identical CDR3 as well. This sample stems from a study of shared clonotypes between healthy human individuals. The V end was cut by 4 bases, the J end by 4 bases, with 4 bases between. The CDR3 is 11 amino acids. CDR1 SNHLY and CDR2 FYNNEI come from the germline V gene. It was around 300 ng DNA, around 30,000 T cell genomes, that went into each replicate PCR of unsorted PBMC. Unsorted PBMC DNA sequencing spanned ten immunoSEQ deep assay plates. The table came from immunoSEQ multiplex PCR; TCRdb's copy has only in-frame clones and leaves some out. The sample carries more than 400,000 clones, more than 75% recorded once.

The sequence derives from a woman aged 40-49 years in good health. Some clones in this sample may be carry-over from other donors' samples. Sequenced sample: PBMCs. This chain uses TRBV2 with TRBJ1-1; D is unclear. The CDR3 sequence is CASSVSTEAFF. CDR3 nucleotide sequence: TGTGCCAGCAGTGTTTCCACTGAAGCTTTCTTT.